The clone carrying this T cell receptor beta chain was recorded at least ten times. Its specificity is not known. The sample is drawn from a study of neurological immune-mediated disorders. Findings of the study overall: None of the CDR3 amino acid sequences found in expanded clones was shared across subjects. This suggests that the TCR-beta repertoires were private in all groups.

Time point meaning: longitudinal time-point 3. Source material was 2 million unsorted PBMCs, stored at -80 °C in RNAlater. The yield of each sequencing run was over 160 million TCR-beta sequences from 15-18 subjects. TCRdb processed the 5' RACE reads anew with MiXCR; each CDR3 protein has one entry. The sample comprises roughly 100,000 distinct CDR3 sequences, under 14% of which are singletons, and 2.5% to 4% rests with the top ten. V was clipped by 1 base and J by 5 bases, with 20 bases between them. The CDR3 has 16 residues. Germline V lookup: CDR1 DFQATT, CDR2 SNEGSKA (reference sequence). The J gene is TRBJ2-5, the V gene TRBV20-1; maybe TRBD2 (6 bases). Material: PBMCs. The source of this sequence is a female donor with HTLV-1-associated myelopathy (HAM/TSP). CDR3 bases: TGCAGTGCTAGAGTCCCACTAGCCAACACGGGGGAGACCCAGTACTTC. Protein product: CSARVPLANTGETQYF.